The next 7 T cell receptor beta chains were all read from a single sample in a study of T cells in Graves' hyperthyroidism and ophthalmopathy. It was RNA transcripts that yielded the amplified TCR beta CDR3 regions. The HTBI primer set was used in a first-round RT-PCR of the TCR CDR3. TCRdb redid the calling of the multiplex PCR reads with MiXCR, one entry per CDR3 protein. Here the sample spans some 600,000 distinct CDR3 sequences, around 13% being singletons. Sequencing was carried out using blood. These receptors were collected from a woman aged 25 to 39 with Graves' hyperthyroidism that later progressed to Graves' ophthalmopathy.

Ten or more counts support this clonotype. This chain joins TRBV2 and TRBJ1-2; tentative D call: TRBD1 (6 bases). CDR1 and CDR2 (germline): SNHLY, FYNNEI. V lost 6 bases and J lost 8, with 16 bases in between. CDR3 length: 13 residues. CDR3 nucleotides: TGTGCCAGCAGAGGGGACGCCACAGGGGGCTACACCTTC. Protein: CASRGDATGGYTF.

The V gene is TRBV30, the J gene TRBJ1-2; D unresolved. The CDR3 spans 12 residues. Trimming took off 4 bases at V and 5 bases at J, with 11 bases between the two ends. Germline V gene data show CDR1 as GTSNPN and CDR2 as SVGIG (reference sequence). The chain's CDR3 is CAWTVRSYGYTF. The CDR3 nucleotides are TGTGCCTGGACCGTTAGGTCATATGGCTACACCTTC.

With regard to this clonotype: This may come from a read error, since a much larger clone is one base off. This chain joins TRBV2 and TRBJ1-1; D not resolved. The CDR3 is 13 amino acids. The V gene's germline CDR1 is SNHLY and CDR2 FYNNEI. The CDR3 here is CAGTYEQNTKAFF. The CDR3 nucleotides read TGTGCCGGTACTTACGAGCAGAACACTAAAGCTTTCTTT.

V usage is TRBV27 and J usage is TRBJ2-7, with 12 nucleotides matching TRBD2. The CDR3 sequence is 14 residues long. Germline V gene lookup returns CDR1 MNHEY and CDR2 SMNVEV (reference sequence). Losses at the gene ends were 5 bases for V and 5 bases for J; bases not matched to a gene: 4. The CDR3 sequence is CASSGGLAGDEQYF. CDR3 nucleotide sequence: TGTGCCAGCAGTGGGGGACTAGCGGGCGACGAGCAGTACTTC.

This clonotype was seen many times. J is TRBJ1-1 and V is TRBV6-5; weak D call: TRBD1 (6 bases). Trimming stripped 2 bases from V and 0 bases from J, with 13 bases between. Germline CDR1 reads MNHEY; CDR2 reads SVGAGI. There are 16 residues in the CDR3. Here the CDR3 reads CASSYTNRVLNTEAFF. CDR3 DNA sequence: TGTGCCAGCAGTTACACCAACAGGGTTCTGAACACTGAAGCTTTCTTT.

Ten or more counts support this clonotype. V is TRBV29-1 and J is TRBJ2-7; D ambiguous. With 1 base removed from V and 2 bases from J, the gap between germline ends came to 3 bases. CDR3 length equals 11 residues. Germline assignment: CDR1 SQVTM and CDR2 ANQGSEA. The CDR3 DNA reads as TGCAGCGTTGAAGGGGCCTACGAGCAGTACTTC. Its protein product is CSVEGAYEQYF.

V and J are TRBV7-6 and TRBJ1-2; TRBD1 is a possible D gene (5 bases). The CDR3 length is 14 residues. Germline values: CDR1 SGHVS, CDR2 FNYEAQ. V gave up 2 bases and J gave up 8 bases, with 15 bases separating them. Here the CDR3 reads CASSLQDTFRGYTF. Here the CDR3 DNA reads TGTGCCAGCAGCTTACAGGACACCTTCAGGGGCTACACCTTC.